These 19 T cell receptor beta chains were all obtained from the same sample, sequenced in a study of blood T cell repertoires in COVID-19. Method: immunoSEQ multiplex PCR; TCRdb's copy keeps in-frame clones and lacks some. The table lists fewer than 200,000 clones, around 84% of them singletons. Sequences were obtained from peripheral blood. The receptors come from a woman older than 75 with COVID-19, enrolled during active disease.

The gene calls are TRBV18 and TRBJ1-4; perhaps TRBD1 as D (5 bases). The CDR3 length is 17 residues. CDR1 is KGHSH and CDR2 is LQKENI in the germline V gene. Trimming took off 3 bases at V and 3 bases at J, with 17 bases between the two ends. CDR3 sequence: CASSPLPPGGANEKLFF. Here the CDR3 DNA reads TGTGCCAGCTCACCCCTCCCACCCGGGGGGGCTAATGAAAAACTGTTTTTT.

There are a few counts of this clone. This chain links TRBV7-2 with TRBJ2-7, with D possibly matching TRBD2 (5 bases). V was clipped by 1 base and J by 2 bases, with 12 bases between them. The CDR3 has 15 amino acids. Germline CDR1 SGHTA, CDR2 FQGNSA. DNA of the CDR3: TGTGCCAGCAGCTTAGGGACTTCCAAAACCTACGAGCAGTACTTC. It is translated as CASSLGTSKTYEQYF.

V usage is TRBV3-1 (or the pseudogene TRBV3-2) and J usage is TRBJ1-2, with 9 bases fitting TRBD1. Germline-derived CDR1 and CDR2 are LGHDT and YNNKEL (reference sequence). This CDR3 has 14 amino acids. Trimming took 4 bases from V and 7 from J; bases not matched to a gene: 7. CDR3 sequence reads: CASSPGQGSAGYTF. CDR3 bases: TGTGCCAGCAGCCCAGGACAGGGGTCGGCTGGCTACACCTTC.

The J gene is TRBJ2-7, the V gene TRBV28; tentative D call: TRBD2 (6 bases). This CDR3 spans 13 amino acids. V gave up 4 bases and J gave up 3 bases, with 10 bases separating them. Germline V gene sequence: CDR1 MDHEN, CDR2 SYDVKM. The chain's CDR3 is CASSSGTGYEQYF. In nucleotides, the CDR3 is TGTGCCAGCAGTTCCGGGACTGGCTACGAGCAGTACTTC.

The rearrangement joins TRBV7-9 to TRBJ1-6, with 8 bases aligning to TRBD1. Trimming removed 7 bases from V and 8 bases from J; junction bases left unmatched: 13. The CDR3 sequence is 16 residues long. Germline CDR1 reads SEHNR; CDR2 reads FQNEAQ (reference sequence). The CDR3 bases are TGTGCCAGCACCAGACAGGGGACGGTCGATCATTCACCCCTCCACTTT. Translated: CASTRQGTVDHSPLHF.

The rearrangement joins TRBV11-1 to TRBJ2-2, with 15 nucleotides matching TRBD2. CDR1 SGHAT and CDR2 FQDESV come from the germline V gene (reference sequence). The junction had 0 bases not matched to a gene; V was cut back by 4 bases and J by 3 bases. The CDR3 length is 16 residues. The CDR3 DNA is TGTGCCAGCAGCTGGACTAGCGGGAGGGACACCGGGGAGCTGTTTTTT. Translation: CASSWTSGRDTGELFF.

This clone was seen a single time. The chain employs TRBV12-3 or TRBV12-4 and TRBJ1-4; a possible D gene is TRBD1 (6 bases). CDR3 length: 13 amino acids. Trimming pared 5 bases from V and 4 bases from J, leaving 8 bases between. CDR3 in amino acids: CASSGGFNEKLFF. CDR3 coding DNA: TGTGCCAGCAGTGGGGGCTTTAATGAAAAACTGTTTTTT.

This chain's CDR3 is CASSIGTSGYTGELFF. The CDR3 nucleotides are TGTGCCAGTAGTATAGGGACTAGCGGCTACACCGGGGAGCTGTTTTTT. This rearrangement joins TRBV19 to TRBJ2-2; 10 nucleotides match TRBD2. Germline CDR1 LNHDA, CDR2 SQIVND (reference sequence). V gave up 1 base and J gave up 3 bases; unmatched junction bases: 2. The CDR3 is made up of 16 amino acids.

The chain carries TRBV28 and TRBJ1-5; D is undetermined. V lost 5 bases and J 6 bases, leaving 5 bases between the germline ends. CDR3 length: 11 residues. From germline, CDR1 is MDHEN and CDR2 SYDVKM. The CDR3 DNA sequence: TGTGCCAGCAGTCAGATTCAGCCCCAGCATTTT. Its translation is CASSQIQPQHF.

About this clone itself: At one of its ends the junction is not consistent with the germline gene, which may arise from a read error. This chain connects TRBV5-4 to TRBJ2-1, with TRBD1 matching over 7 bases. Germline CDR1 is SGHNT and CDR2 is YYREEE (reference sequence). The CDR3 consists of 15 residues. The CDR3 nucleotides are TGTGCCAGCAGCTTTCGACAGGGCCCTCAAGAGGAGCTGTTCTTC. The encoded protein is CASSFRQGPQEELFF.

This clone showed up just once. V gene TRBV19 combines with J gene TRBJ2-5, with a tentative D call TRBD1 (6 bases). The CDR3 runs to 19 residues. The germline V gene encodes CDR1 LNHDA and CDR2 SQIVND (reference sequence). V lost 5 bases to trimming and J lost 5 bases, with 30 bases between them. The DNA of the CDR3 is TGTGCCAGTAGTGAACGGGTCCGCCAAGGGGGACGCTGGGGGGAGACCCAGTACTTC. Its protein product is CASSERVRQGGRWGETQYF.

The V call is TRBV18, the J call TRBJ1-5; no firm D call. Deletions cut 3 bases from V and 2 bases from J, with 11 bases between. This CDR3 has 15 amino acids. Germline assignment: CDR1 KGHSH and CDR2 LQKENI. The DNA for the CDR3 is TGTGCCAGCTCACCGGAGAGGGTGGGCAATCAGCCCCAGCATTTT. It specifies CASSPERVGNQPQHF.

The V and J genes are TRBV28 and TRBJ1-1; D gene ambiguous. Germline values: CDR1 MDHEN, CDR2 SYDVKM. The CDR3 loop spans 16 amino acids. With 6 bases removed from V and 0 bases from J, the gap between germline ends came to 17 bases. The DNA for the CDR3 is TGTGCCAGCAGATCCCCGGGAGCCCCAGTGAACACTGAAGCTTTCTTT. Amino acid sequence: CASRSPGAPVNTEAFF.

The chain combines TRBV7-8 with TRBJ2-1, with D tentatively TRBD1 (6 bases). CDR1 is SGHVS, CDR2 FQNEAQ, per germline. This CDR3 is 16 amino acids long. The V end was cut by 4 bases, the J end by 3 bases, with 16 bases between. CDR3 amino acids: CASSSPGTGIYNEQFF. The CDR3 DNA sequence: TGTGCCAGCAGCTCGCCAGGTACAGGGATCTACAATGAGCAGTTCTTC.

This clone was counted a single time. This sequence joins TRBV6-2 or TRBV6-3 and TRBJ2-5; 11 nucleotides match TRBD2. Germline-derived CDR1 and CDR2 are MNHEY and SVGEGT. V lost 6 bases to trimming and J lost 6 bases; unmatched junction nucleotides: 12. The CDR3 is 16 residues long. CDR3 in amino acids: CASSYPTSGSWKTQYF. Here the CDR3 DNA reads TGTGCCAGCAGCTATCCAACTAGCGGGAGCTGGAAGACCCAGTACTTC.

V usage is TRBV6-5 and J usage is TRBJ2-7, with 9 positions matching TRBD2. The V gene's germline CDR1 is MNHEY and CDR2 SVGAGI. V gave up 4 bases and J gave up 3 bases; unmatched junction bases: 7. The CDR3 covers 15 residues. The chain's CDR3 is CASSFGRGGVYEQYF. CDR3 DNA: TGTGCCAGCAGTTTCGGGCGGGGGGGCGTCTACGAGCAGTACTTC.

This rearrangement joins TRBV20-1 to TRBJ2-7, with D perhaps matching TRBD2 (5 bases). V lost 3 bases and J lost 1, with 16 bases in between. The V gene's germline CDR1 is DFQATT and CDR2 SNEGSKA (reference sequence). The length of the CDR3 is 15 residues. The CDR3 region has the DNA TGCAGTGCTAGTAGAGATAGCCCGGGGTCCTACGAGCAGTACTTC. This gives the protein CSASRDSPGSYEQYF.

CDR3 sequence reads: CASSRGMGRTDTQYF. CDR3 coding DNA: TGTGCCAGCAGCCGAGGTATGGGGCGCACAGATACGCAGTATTTT. The chain uses TRBV6-5 and TRBJ2-3; the D gene is possibly TRBD1 (5 bases). Germline V gives CDR1 MNHEY, CDR2 SVGAGI. The CDR3 runs 15 residues. V lost 6 bases to trimming and J lost 1 base, with 14 bases between them.

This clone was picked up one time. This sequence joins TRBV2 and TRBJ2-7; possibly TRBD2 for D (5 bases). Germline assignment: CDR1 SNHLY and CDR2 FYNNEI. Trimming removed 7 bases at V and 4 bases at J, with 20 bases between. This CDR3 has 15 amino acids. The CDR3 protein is CASNPTTDLTYEQYF. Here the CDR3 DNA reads TGTGCCAGCAATCCTACTACGGACTTGACATACGAGCAGTACTTC.